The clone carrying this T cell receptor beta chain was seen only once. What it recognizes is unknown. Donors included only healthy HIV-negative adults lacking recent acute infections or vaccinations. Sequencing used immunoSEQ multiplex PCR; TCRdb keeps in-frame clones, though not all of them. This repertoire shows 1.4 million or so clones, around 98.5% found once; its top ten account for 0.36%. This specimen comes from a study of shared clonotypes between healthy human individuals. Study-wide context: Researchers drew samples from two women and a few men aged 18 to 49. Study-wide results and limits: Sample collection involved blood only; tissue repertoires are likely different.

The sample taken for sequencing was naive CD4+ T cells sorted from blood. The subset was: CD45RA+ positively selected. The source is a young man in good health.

CDR3 in DNA: TGTGCCAGCAGTCCCGGGAATGAGCAGTTCTTC. It encodes CASSPGNEQFF. The chain carries TRBV11-2 and TRBJ2-1; the D is unclear. The CDR3 totals 11 residues. The germline gives CDR1 SGHAT, CDR2 FQNNGV. Deletions cut 6 bases from V and 7 bases from J, with 7 bases between.